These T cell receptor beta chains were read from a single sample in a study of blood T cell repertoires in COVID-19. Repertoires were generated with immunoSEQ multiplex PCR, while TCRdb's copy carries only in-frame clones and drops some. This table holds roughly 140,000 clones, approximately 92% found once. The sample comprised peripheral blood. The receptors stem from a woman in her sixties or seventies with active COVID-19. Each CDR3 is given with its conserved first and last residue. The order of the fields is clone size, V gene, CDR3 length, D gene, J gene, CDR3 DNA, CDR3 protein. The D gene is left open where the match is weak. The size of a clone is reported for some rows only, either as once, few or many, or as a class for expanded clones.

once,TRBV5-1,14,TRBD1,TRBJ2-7,TGCGCCAGCAGCGGGGGACAGGGAGACTACGAGCAGTACTTC,CASSGGQGDYEQYF
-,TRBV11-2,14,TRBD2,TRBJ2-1,TGTGCCAGCAGCATCTCCGGGACTAGCCGGAGGAAGTTCTTC,CASSISGTSRRKFF
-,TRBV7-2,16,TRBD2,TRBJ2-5,TGTGCCAGCAGCCCGGGACTAGCGGAGAGGTTAGAGACCCAGTACTTC,CASSPGLAERLETQYF
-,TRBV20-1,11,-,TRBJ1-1,TGCGGTCGGGTAGGGAACACTGAAGCTTTCTTT,CGRVGNTEAFF
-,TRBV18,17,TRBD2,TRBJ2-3,TGTGCCAGCTCACCACAGATTAGCGGGGGACCCACAGATACGCAGTATTTT,CASSPQISGGPTDTQYF
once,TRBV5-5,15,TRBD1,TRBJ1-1,TGTGCCAGCAGCTTGGATGGGGACAGGGGGAATCGGGCTTTCTTT,CASSLDGDRGNRAFF
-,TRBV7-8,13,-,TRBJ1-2,TGTGCCAGCAGCTTAGCGCAGGGGATAGACTACACCTTC,CASSLAQGIDYTF
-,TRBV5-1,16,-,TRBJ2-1,TGCGCCAGCAGCTTGCGGACTACCCACACCTACAATGAGCAGTTCTTC,CASSLRTTHTYNEQFF
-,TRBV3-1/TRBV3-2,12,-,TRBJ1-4,TGTGCCAGCAGCCAACCTACCGGGATGATGTTTTTT,CASSQPTGMMFF
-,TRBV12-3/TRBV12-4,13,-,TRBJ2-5,TGTGCCAGCACCCCTTGGGGAGAAGAGACCCAGTACTTC,CASTPWGEETQYF
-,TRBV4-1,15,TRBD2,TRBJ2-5,TGCGCCAGCAGCCAGGGGACTAGCGGGATTGAGACCCAGTACTTC,CASSQGTSGIETQYF
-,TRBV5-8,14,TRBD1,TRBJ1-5,TGTGCCAGCAGCCCGCAGGGGGCGGATCAGCCCCAGCATTTT,CASSPQGADQPQHF
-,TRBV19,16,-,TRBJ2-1,TGTGCCAGTAGTATAGCGGCTAGGAGCTCCTACAATGAGCAGTTCTTC,CASSIAARSSYNEQFF
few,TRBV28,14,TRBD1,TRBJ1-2,TGTGCCAGCAGTTCACCGGGACAGGGCTATGGCTACACCTTC,CASSSPGQGYGYTF
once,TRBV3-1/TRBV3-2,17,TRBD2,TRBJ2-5,TGTGCCAGCAGCTACTCCTTACTAGCGGGAGTGAGGGAGACCCAGTACTTC,CASSYSLLAGVRETQYF
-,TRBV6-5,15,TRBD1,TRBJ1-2,TGTGCCAGCAGTTACTCAAGGACAGGGAGCTATGGCTACACCTTC,CASSYSRTGSYGYTF
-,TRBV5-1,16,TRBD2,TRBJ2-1,TGCGCCAGCAGCTTGGAGGCTAGCGGGAGGTCCGATGAGCAGTTCTTC,CASSLEASGRSDEQFF
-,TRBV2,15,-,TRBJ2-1,TGTGCCAGCAGTGAAGGTATACTAACCCGCAATGAGCAGTTCTTC,CASSEGILTRNEQFF
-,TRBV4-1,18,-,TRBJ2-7,TGCGCCAGCAGCCAAGAGCCCCATCGACAGACGCTGGCCTACGAGCAGTACTTC,CASSQEPHRQTLAYEQYF
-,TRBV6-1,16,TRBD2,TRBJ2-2,TGTGCCAGCAGTGAAATGGCGGGAGTCAGCACCGGGGAGCTGTTTTTT,CASSEMAGVSTGELFF
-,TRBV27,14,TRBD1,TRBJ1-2,TGTGCCAGCAGTGGGCGGACAGGGGGGTTATCGTTCACCTTC,CASSGRTGGLSFTF
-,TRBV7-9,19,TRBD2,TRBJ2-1,TGTGCCAGCAGCTTAGGGGAGCCGGGACTAGCGGGAGGCCACAATGAGCAGTTCTTC,CASSLGEPGLAGGHNEQFF
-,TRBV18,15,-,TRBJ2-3,TGTGCCAGCTCACCCCAACTCGGGGGTCCAGATACGCAGTATTTT,CASSPQLGGPDTQYF
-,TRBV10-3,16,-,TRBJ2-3,TGTGCCATCAGTGAGTCGGGGGCCAACTCCCCAGATACGCAGTATTTT,CAISESGANSPDTQYF
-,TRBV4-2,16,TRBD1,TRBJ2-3,TGTGCCAGCAGCCAAGGACAGGGGGCCCTCACAGATACGCAGTATTTT,CASSQGQGALTDTQYF
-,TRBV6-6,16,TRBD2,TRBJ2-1,TGTGCCAGCCAAGATAGCGGGAGCATGAGGAACAATGAGCAGTTCTTC,CASQDSGSMRNNEQFF
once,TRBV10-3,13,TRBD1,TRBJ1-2,TGTGCCATCAGTTCCGGGACAGGGGATGGCTACACCTTC,CAISSGTGDGYTF
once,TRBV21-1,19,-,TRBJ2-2,TGTGCCAGCAGCAAACCGGGGACTAGCGGGACGGGGGGCACCGGGGAGCTGTTTTTT,CASSKPGTSGTGGTGELFF
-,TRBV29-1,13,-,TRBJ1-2,TGCAGCGTTACCCTAACGGGGGGAAGTGGCTACACCTTC,CSVTLTGGSGYTF
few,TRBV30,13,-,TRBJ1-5,TGTGCCTGGAGTGTTGGCAGCAATCAGCCCCAGCATTTT,CAWSVGSNQPQHF
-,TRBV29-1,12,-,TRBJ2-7,TGCAGCGTTGAAGATGGAGCGTACGAGCAGTACTTC,CSVEDGAYEQYF
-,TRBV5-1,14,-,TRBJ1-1,TGCGCCAGCAGCACTGGGGGAGGAAACACTGAAGCTTTCTTT,CASSTGGGNTEAFF
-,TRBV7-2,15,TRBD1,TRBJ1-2,TGTGCCAGCAACCTTGGGTCGACAGGGGGCTTTGGCTACACCTTC,CASNLGSTGGFGYTF
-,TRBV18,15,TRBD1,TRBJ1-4,TGTGCCAGCTCACACGGGACAGCAACTAATGAAAAACTGTTTTTT,CASSHGTATNEKLFF
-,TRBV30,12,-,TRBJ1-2,TGTGCCTGGAGTGGAGGGCTGAGAGGCTACACCTTC,CAWSGGLRGYTF
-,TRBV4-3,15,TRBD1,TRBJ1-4,TGCGCCAGCAGCCGAGGGACAGGAGCATTTGAAAAACTGTTTTTT,CASSRGTGAFEKLFF
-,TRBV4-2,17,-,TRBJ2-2,TGTGCCAGCAGCCAAGTGGGGGCGGGTCCGAACACCGGGGAGCTGTTTTTT,CASSQVGAGPNTGELFF
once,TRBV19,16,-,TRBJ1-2,TGTGCCAGTAGTATCCCTGGTGAGGGGAGGGACTATGGCTACACCTTC,CASSIPGEGRDYGYTF
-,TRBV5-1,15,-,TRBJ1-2,TGCGCCAGCAGCTTAGATTTAGGGGACACCTATGGCTACACCTTC,CASSLDLGDTYGYTF
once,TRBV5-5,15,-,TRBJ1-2,TGTGCCAGCAGCTTGTCTCCCTCCGAGAGCTATGGCTACACCTTC,CASSLSPSESYGYTF
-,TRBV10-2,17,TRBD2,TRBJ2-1,TGCGCCAGCAGTGAGTGGCTAGCGGCCGACTCCTACAATGAGCAGTTCTTC,CASSEWLAADSYNEQFF
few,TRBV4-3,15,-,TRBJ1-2,TGCGCCAGCAGCCAAGACAGGGATCTTACCTATGGCTACACCTTC,CASSQDRDLTYGYTF
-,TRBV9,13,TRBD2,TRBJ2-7,TGTGCCAGCAGCCAGGGGCGGGGGGGCGAGCAGTACTTC,CASSQGRGGEQYF
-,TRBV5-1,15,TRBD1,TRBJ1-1,TGCGCCAGCAGCCCAAGGGACAGGACGAACACTGAAGCTTTCTTT,CASSPRDRTNTEAFF
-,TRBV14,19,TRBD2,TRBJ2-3,TGTGCCAGCAGCAAGGGCGACGCGGGAGTAGGTTTAGGGACAGATACGCAGTATTTT,CASSKGDAGVGLGTDTQYF
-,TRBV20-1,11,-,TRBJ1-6,TGCAGTGCTAGAATGGGGGGGCCCCTCCACTTT,CSARMGGPLHF
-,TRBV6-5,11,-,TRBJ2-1,TGTGCCAGCGGCTTACACAATGAGCAGTTCTTC,CASGLHNEQFF
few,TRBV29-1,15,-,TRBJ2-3,TGCAGCGTTCGGCCCGGACAGGGAGGGACAGATACGCAGTATTTT,CSVRPGQGGTDTQYF
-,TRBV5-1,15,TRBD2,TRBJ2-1,TGCGCCAGCAGCTTGATTAGCGGGATACCCAATGAGCAGTTCTTC,CASSLISGIPNEQFF
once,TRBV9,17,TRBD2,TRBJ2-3,TGTGCCAGCAGCGCGCGCGGACTAGCGGGAGTCCCAGATACGCAGTATTTT,CASSARGLAGVPDTQYF
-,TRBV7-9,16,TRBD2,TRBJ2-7,TGTGCCAGCAGCTTAGACTTGGGACTAGCCTCCTACGAGCAGTACTTC,CASSLDLGLASYEQYF
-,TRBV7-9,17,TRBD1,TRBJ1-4,TGTGCCAGCAGCTTGGGGGACAGGGTTGCGACTAATGAAAAACTGTTTTTT,CASSLGDRVATNEKLFF
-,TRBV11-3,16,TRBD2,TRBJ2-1,TGTGCCAGCAGCCCCCGTGGAGCGGGAGGATACAATGAGCAGTTCTTC,CASSPRGAGGYNEQFF
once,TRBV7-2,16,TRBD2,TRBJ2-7,TGTGCCAGCAGCTCCCCCGGGGGGGCAAGTTCCTACGAGCAGTACTTC,CASSSPGGASSYEQYF
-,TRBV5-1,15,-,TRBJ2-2,TGCGCCAGCAGCTTGATACAGGGAAGGACCGGGGAGCTGTTTTTT,CASSLIQGRTGELFF